This note documents a single T cell receptor beta chain sequence. This sample was taken from a study of siplizumab effects on memory and regulatory T cells. This CDR3 is 16 amino acids long. CDR1 and CDR2 (germline): SEHNR, FQNEAQ (reference sequence). J was trimmed by 4 bases and V by 1 base; bases with no gene match: 7. Clones were sequenced by immunoSEQ multiplex PCR, and TCRdb holds only the in-frame ones, with some missing. The sample shows about 72,000 clones, about 89% of them seen only once. The clonotype comes from a human donor in good health. Sequencing was carried out using CD8+ T cells sorted from blood. V usage is TRBV7-9 and J usage is TRBJ2-1; TRBD2 agrees at 7 bases. The CDR3 loop reads CASSLVGGGAYNEQFF. Written as DNA, the CDR3 is TGTGCCAGCAGCTTAGTAGGCGGGGGAGCTTACAATGAGCAGTTCTTC.